Following are 23 T cell receptor beta chains from one sample sequenced in a study of long-term antiretroviral therapy in people with HIV. Assay version v3.0 of immunoSEQ was used, and it was run at survey level. The assay was immunoSEQ multiplex PCR, and TCRdb's table has in-frame clones only and misses some. The sample comprises approximately 24,000 clones, approximately 88% of which are singletons, and roughly 9.4% rests with the top ten. Sequencing was performed on unsorted PBMCs, taken 1.8 years before starting antiretroviral therapy. Source of these receptors: a man aged 50-59 years with HIV.

The rearrangement links TRBV5-1 to TRBJ2-5; 13 positions match TRBD2. The CDR3 extends over 18 amino acids. The germline gives CDR1 SGHRS, CDR2 YFSETQ. The V and J ends lost 0 bases and 4 bases, in that order; junction bases with no gene match: 9. CDR3 nucleotide sequence: TGCGCCAGCAGCTTGGCACTAGCGGGGGGGCTTACTGGAGAGACCCAGTACTTC. Translated, it gives CASSLALAGGLTGETQYF. Combining the CDR3 with reference TRBV5-1 and TRBJ2-5 gives the whole variable domain KAGVTQTPRYLIKTRGQQVTLSCSPISGHRSVSWYQQTPGQGLQFLFEYFSETQRNKGNFPGRFSGRQFSNSRSEMNVSTLELGDSALYLCASSLALAGGLTGETQYFGPGTRLLVL.

The chain recombines TRBV23-1 with TRBJ2-3; a weak D match, TRBD1 (6 bases). TRBV23-1 qualifies as an ORF whose function is uncertain. The CDR3 covers 14 residues. The V end was cut by 6 bases, the J end by 0 bases, with 10 bases between. In nucleotides, the CDR3 is TGCGCCAGCAGCCGTGGACAGAGCACAGATACGCAGTATTTT. This sequence encodes CASSRGQSTDTQYF.

This clone was counted only a few times. The chain carries TRBV14 and TRBJ2-2, with no clear D. CDR3 length equals 15 residues. The germline gives CDR1 SGHDN, CDR2 FVKESK. Between the trimmed V and J ends, which lost 3 bases and 6 bases, there was a span of 14 bases. CDR3 amino acids: CASSHRKDVAGELFF. The CDR3 region has the DNA TGTGCCAGCAGCCACCGAAAGGATGTGGCCGGGGAGCTGTTTTTT.

The DNA for the CDR3 is TGTGCCAGCAGTGAGATGGGAAGTACGCAGTATTTT. Its protein is CASSEMGSTQYF. The J gene is TRBJ2-3, the V gene TRBV6-1; D remains ambiguous. The V end was cut by 3 bases, the J end by 8 bases, with 9 bases between. The CDR3 contains 12 residues. Per the germline V gene, CDR1 is MNHNS and CDR2 is SASEGT.

The rearrangement joins TRBV5-1 to TRBJ1-4; tentatively, D is TRBD1 (6 bases). Germline V CDR1 and CDR2: SGHRS, YFSETQ. V was cut by 4 bases and J by 0 bases, with 10 bases left in between. The CDR3 contains 15 residues. The chain's CDR3 is CASSVTGATNEKLFF. CDR3 DNA: TGCGCCAGCAGCGTGACAGGAGCAACTAATGAAAAACTGTTTTTT.

J is TRBJ2-7 and V is TRBV10-3; 8 bases agree with TRBD2. The CDR3 is made up of 16 amino acids. J gave up 3 bases and V 6 bases, and 13 bases lay outside the gene matches. From germline, CDR1 is ENHRY and CDR2 SYGVKD. The CDR3: CAIRVTSGLNHYEQYF. CDR3 DNA: TGTGCCATCAGGGTAACTAGCGGTTTAAATCACTACGAGCAGTACTTC.

This clone was seen more than once but under ten times. The chain joins TRBV5-1 to TRBJ2-7; TRBD1 matches 10 bases. With V trimmed by 4 bases and J by 3 bases, 4 bases remained unmatched. CDR3 length: 14 residues. CDR1 is SGHRS and CDR2 is YFSETQ in the germline V gene. CDR3 region: CASSRWTGGYEQYF. In DNA form, the CDR3 reads TGCGCCAGCAGCAGGTGGACAGGGGGCTACGAGCAGTACTTC.

The gene calls are TRBV29-1 and TRBJ2-3; possible D gene TRBD1, 6 bases. The V gene lost 7 bases and the J gene lost 3 bases, with 17 bases spanning the gap. In germline, CDR1 is SQVTM, CDR2 ANQGSEA. The CDR3 spans 14 residues. The CDR3 DNA reads as TGCAGCGCTGATGCACAGGGTCCAACAGATACGCAGTATTTT. It codes for CSADAQGPTDTQYF.

The chain combines TRBV19 with TRBJ1-6; TRBD1 matches 7 bases. V shed 4 bases and J 3 bases; nucleotides not matched to a gene: 12. The CDR3 runs 18 residues. Germline V gene data show CDR1 as LNHDA and CDR2 as SQIVND (reference sequence). The CDR3 bases are TGTGCCAGTAGTAAGTGGGGACAGCGAGGAAACTATAATTCACCCCTCCACTTT. Its translation is CASSKWGQRGNYNSPLHF.

V usage is TRBV5-4 and J usage is TRBJ2-5, with D tentatively TRBD2 (5 bases). The CDR3 has 14 amino acids. Germline CDR1 SGHNT, CDR2 YYREEE (reference sequence). Trimming stripped 3 bases from V and 1 base from J, with 10 bases between. CDR3 in amino acids: CASSSVAGQETQYF. The CDR3, as DNA: TGTGCCAGCAGCTCAGTCGCGGGCCAAGAGACCCAGTACTTC.

The genes are TRBV18 and TRBJ1-2; D not resolved. Germline CDR1 reads KGHSH; CDR2 reads LQKENI. There are 13 residues in the CDR3. The germline V and J ends were trimmed by 3 bases and 8 bases, with 13 bases remaining between them. CDR3 loop: CASSPSGVRGYTF. The DNA for the CDR3 is TGTGCCAGCTCACCTTCCGGCGTCCGGGGCTACACCTTC.

V gene TRBV27 combines with J gene TRBJ1-1; 10 nucleotides agree with TRBD1. Trimming took 3 bases from V and 5 from J; bases not matched to a gene: 9. From germline, CDR1 is MNHEY and CDR2 SMNVEV (reference sequence). The CDR3 loop spans 16 amino acids. The CDR3 DNA follows: TGTGCCAGCAGTTTCGACGGACAGGGGGATTTTACTGAAGCTTTCTTT. The encoded protein is CASSFDGQGDFTEAFF.

This chain connects TRBV10-1 to TRBJ2-3; 13 bases align to TRBD2. This CDR3 spans 18 amino acids. V gave up 0 bases and J gave up 5 bases; unmatched junction bases: 8. Germline V gene sequence: CDR1 WNHNN, CDR2 SYGVQD (reference sequence). The CDR3 region is CASSESRTSGRKEDTQYF. CDR3 nucleotides: TGCGCCAGCAGTGAGTCTCGGACTAGCGGGAGAAAGGAAGATACGCAGTATTTT.

V is TRBV4-3 and J is TRBJ2-7; the D gene could be TRBD1 or TRBD2 (5 bases each). Germline assignment: CDR1 LGHNA and CDR2 YSLEER. V was pared by 1 base and J by 3 bases, with 13 bases between. This CDR3 is built from 15 residues. This chain's CDR3 is CASSQAGQGIYEQYF. The CDR3 DNA reads TGCGCCAGCAGCCAAGCGGGGCAGGGTATCTACGAGCAGTACTTC.

J is TRBJ2-1 and V is TRBV6-4, with D unresolved. Trimming pared 0 bases from V and 3 bases from J, leaving 3 bases between. Germline-derived CDR1 and CDR2 are MRHNA and SNTAGT. The CDR3 length is 13 residues. For the CDR3, the DNA is TGTGCCAGCAGTGACTCAGACTACAATGAGCAGTTCTTC. Its protein product is CASSDSDYNEQFF.

Turning to this clone: The same CDR3 arises from other DNA sequences in this sample as well. The V gene is TRBV18, the J gene TRBJ1-1; perhaps TRBD1 as D (6 bases). This CDR3 is 15 amino acids long. Germline V lookup: CDR1 KGHSH, CDR2 LQKENI. With 1 base removed from V and 5 bases from J, the gap between germline ends came to 14 bases. The CDR3 sequence: CASSPRVTGGTEAFF. The CDR3, as DNA: TGTGCCAGCTCACCACGTGTGACAGGCGGTACTGAAGCTTTCTTT.

This chain joins TRBV19 and TRBJ1-1; 7 bases fit TRBD1. The germline V gene has CDR1 LNHDA and CDR2 SQIVND (reference sequence). The CDR3 sequence is 17 residues long. V shed 3 bases and J 3 bases; nucleotides not matched to a gene: 13. DNA of the CDR3: TGTGCCAGTAGTATCTCCCTGACAGGGAAGGCGGACACTGAAGCTTTCTTT. It translates to CASSISLTGKADTEAFF.

The chain's CDR3 is CASSQDVRETQYF. Written as DNA, the CDR3 is TGCGCCAGCAGCCAAGACGTGAGAGAGACCCAGTACTTC. V and J are TRBV4-1 and TRBJ2-5; the D is unclear. Trimming cost V 0 bases and J 4 bases, with 6 bases left between them. CDR1 MGHRA and CDR2 YSYEKL come from the germline V gene. The CDR3 sequence is 13 residues long.

The chain joins TRBV30 to TRBJ2-2, with no clear D. V was shortened by 3 bases and J by 9 bases, with 8 bases between the two germline ends. This CDR3 is 11 amino acids long. Germline assignment: CDR1 GTSNPN and CDR2 SVGIG (reference sequence). The CDR3 region is CAWSAPWELFF. The CDR3 DNA reads as TGTGCCTGGAGCGCACCCTGGGAGCTGTTTTTT.

DNA for the CDR3: TGTGCCAGCAAGGGGACAGGGGGCGCGGATAATGAGCAGTTCTTC. Protein sequence: CASKGTGGADNEQFF. The genes are TRBV2 and TRBJ2-1; TRBD1 matches 12 bases. Germline V gene sequence: CDR1 SNHLY, CDR2 FYNNEI. Losses at the gene ends were 7 bases for V and 7 bases for J; bases not matched to a gene: 8. The CDR3 is made up of 15 amino acids. The full variable domain, with the rest looked up from reference TRBV2 and TRBJ2-1, is EPEVTQTPSHQVTQMGQEVILRCVPISNHLYFYWYRQILGQKVEFLVSFYNNEISEKSEIFDDQFSVERPDGSNFTLKIRSTKLEDSAMYFCASKGTGGADNEQFFGPGTRLTVL.

This sequence joins TRBV28 and TRBJ1-5; tentatively, D is TRBD1 (5 bases). Trimming removed 1 base at V and 4 bases at J, with 11 bases between. The CDR3 sequence is 15 residues long. Germline loops: CDR1 MDHEN, CDR2 SYDVKM. CDR3 DNA: TGTGCCAGCAGTTTATTTGGGGGGGGAAATCAGCCCCAGCATTTT. Protein product: CASSLFGGGNQPQHF.

The chain couples TRBV4-2 to TRBJ2-1; TRBD2 aligns across 7 bases. The CDR3 contains 15 residues. The J segment lost 0 bases and the V segment lost 3 bases, leaving 2 bases of the junction unmatched. Germline lookup yields CDR1 LGHNA and CDR2 YNFKEQ. The CDR3 here is CASSQGGSSYNEQFF. In nucleotides, the CDR3 is TGTGCCAGCAGCCAGGGCGGGAGCTCCTACAATGAGCAGTTCTTC.

The DNA of the CDR3 is TGCGCCAGCAGCCAAAGTAGTTCGAACACCGGGGAGCTGTTTTTT. It yields the protein CASSQSSSNTGELFF. The J gene is TRBJ2-2, the V gene TRBV4-3; D not resolved. The germline V and J ends were trimmed by 2 bases and 0 bases, with 7 bases remaining between them. Germline V CDR1 and CDR2: LGHNA, YSLEER. The CDR3 length is 15 residues.